The entry that follows covers one T cell receptor (beta chain) sequence. Per the germline V gene, CDR1 is DFQATT and CDR2 is SNEGSKA (reference sequence). V lost 6 bases and J lost 1, with 12 bases in between. The CDR3 loop spans 13 amino acids. This entry comes from a study of T cell repertoires in cytomegalovirus infection. Turning to the study itself: It can be stated that public TCR beta signatures indicated CMV infection as well as a matching HLA type.

In TCRdb, the reads were re-called with MiXCR into one record per CDR3 protein. The repertoire holds about 740,000 distinct CDR3 sequences, 35% to 45% seen once, with under 3% in the top ten. This TCR was sampled from a human donor in good health (CMV status not recorded). Some clones in this sample may be carry-over from other donors' samples. Sequencing was carried out using PBMCs. V gene TRBV20-1 combines with J gene TRBJ1-2; D gene ambiguous. The CDR3 protein is CSARDGVNYGYTF. Written as DNA, the CDR3 is TGCAGTGCCCGAGACGGGGTTAACTATGGCTACACCTTC.